This TCR beta chain is drawn from a study of blood T cell repertoires in COVID-19. Overall study: Italy, Spain and the United States were the sources of the convalescent and acute COVID-19 samples. PBMCs, B-cell-depleted T cells, or T cells were the source of the cDNA or gDNA that made up the material.

This clone was picked up a small number of times. The V end lost 4 bases, the J end lost 1 base, and 13 bases lay between the germline ends. This CDR3 is 16 amino acids long. Germline assignment: CDR1 LGHDT and CDR2 YNNKEL (reference sequence). Source study methods: Amplification of reference gene primers provided the estimated nucleated cell counts. TCRdb's copy holds only in-frame clones and misses some; the assay was immunoSEQ multiplex PCR. For V, J and clone size, that table is used; D and trimming come from the DNA. Of about 35,000 clones detected, roughly 75% appear once; the ten largest clones hold 14% to 15%.

The source is an older man with active or convalescent COVID-19. The chain carries TRBV3-1 (or the pseudogene TRBV3-2) and TRBJ2-2, with a weak D call TRBD2 (5 bases). Specimen: peripheral blood. This CDR3 is CASSRRLQRNTGELFF. CDR3 nucleotide sequence: TGTGCCAGCAGCCGCCGACTACAACGGAACACCGGGGAGCTGTTTTTT.